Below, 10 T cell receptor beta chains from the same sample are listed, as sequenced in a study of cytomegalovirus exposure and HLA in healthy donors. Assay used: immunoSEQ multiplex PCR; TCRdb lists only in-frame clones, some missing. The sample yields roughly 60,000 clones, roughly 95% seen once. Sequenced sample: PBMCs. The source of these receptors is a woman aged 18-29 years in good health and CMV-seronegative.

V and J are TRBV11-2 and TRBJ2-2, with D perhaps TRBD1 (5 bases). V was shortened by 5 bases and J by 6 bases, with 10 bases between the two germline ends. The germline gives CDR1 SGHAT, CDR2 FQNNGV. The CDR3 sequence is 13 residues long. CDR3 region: CASSLVGAGELFF. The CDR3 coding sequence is TGTGCCAGCAGCCTAGTAGGGGCCGGGGAGCTGTTTTTT. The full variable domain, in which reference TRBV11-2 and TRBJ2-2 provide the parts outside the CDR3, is EAGVAQSPRYKIIEKRQSVAFWCNPISGHATLYWYQQILGQGPKLLIQFQNNGVVDDSQLPKDRFSAERLKGVDSTLKIQPAKLEDSAVYLCASSLVGAGELFFGEGSRLTVL.

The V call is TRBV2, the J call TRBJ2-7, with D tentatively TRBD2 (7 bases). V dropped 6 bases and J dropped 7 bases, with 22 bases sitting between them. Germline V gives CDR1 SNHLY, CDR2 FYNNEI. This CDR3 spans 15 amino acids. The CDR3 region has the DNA TGTGCCAGCAGGGCACGGTTCCGGGGGGCGGGAGAGCAGTACTTC. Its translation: CASRARFRGAGEQYF.

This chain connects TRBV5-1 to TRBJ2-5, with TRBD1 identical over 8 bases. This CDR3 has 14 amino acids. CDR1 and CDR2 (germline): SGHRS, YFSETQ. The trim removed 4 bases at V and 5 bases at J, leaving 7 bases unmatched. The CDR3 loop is CASSPDRARETQYF. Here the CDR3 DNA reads TGCGCCAGCAGCCCGGACAGGGCCCGGGAGACCCAGTACTTC.

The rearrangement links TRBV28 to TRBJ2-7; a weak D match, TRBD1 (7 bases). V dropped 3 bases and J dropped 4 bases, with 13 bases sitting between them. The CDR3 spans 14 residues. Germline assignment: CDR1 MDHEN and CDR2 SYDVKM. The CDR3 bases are TGTGCCAGCAGTTTGGGGGCAGGGGGGTACGAGCAGTACTTC. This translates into CASSLGAGGYEQYF.

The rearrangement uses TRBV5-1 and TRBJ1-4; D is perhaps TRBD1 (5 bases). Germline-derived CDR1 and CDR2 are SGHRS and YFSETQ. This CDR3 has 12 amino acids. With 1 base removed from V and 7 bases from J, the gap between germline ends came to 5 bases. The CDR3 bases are TGCGCCAGCAGCTTGCAGGGTGAAAAACTGTTTTTT. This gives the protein CASSLQGEKLFF.

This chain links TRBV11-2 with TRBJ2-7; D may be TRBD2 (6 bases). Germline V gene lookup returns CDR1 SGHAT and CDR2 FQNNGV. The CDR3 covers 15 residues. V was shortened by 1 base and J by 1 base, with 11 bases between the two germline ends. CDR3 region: CASSLGGTRSYEQYF. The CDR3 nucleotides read TGTGCCAGCAGCTTAGGGGGGACTCGATCCTACGAGCAGTACTTC.

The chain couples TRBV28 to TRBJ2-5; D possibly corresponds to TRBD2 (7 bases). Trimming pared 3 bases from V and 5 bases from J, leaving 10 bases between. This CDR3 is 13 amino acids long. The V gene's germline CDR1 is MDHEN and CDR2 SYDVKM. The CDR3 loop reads CASSLEGGETQYF. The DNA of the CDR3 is TGTGCCAGCAGTTTGGAGGGGGGGGAGACCCAGTACTTC. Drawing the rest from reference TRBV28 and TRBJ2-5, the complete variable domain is DVKVTQSSRYLVKRTGEKVFLECVQDMDHENMFWYRQDPGLGLRLIYFSYDVKMKEKGDIPEGYSVSREKKERFSLILESASTNQTSMYLCASSLEGGETQYFGPGTRLLVL.

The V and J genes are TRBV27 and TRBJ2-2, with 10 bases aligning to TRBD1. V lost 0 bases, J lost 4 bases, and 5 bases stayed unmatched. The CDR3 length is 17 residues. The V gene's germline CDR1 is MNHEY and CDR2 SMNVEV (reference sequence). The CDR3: CASSLSEGQGSTGELFF. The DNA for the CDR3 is TGTGCCAGCAGTTTATCCGAGGGACAGGGGAGCACCGGGGAGCTGTTTTTT.

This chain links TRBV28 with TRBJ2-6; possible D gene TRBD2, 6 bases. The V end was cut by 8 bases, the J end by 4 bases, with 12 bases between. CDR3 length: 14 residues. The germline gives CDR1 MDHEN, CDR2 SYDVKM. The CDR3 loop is CASRRALGANVLTF. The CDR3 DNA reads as TGTGCCAGCCGGAGGGCCTTGGGGGCCAACGTCCTGACTTTC.

For the CDR3, the DNA is TGCGCCAGCAGCCAAGTAGGGCAGGGTGGGCAGTTCTTC. Encoded protein: CASSQVGQGGQFF. This chain links TRBV4-3 with TRBJ2-1; D may be TRBD1 (5 bases). The CDR3 sequence is 13 residues long. V was pared by 1 base and J by 12 bases, with 13 bases between. Germline CDR1 is LGHNA and CDR2 is YSLEER.